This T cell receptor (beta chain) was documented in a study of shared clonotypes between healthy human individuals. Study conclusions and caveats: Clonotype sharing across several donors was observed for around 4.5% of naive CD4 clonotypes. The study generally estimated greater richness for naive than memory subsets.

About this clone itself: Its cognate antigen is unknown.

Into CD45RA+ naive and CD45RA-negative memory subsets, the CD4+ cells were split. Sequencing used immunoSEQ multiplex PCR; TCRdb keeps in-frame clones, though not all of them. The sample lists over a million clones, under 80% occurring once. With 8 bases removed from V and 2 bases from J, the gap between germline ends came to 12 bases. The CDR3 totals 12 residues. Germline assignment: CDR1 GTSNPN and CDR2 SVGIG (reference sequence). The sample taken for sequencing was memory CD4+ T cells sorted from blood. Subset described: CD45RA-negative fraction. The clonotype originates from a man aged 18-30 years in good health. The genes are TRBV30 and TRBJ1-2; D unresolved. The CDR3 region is CALGVENYGYTF. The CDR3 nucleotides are TGTGCCCTGGGCGTAGAGAACTATGGCTACACCTTC.